This TCR beta chain was profiled in a study of T cell responses to AZD1222 COVID-19 vaccine. Overall study: Second doses were pooled across both intervals (about 4 or about 12 weeks).

This CDR3 spans 15 amino acids. V was clipped by 3 bases and J by 4 bases; unmatched bases: 6. Germline V gives CDR1 LNHNV, CDR2 YYDKDF (reference sequence). Study outcomes and limitations: After two AZD1222 doses, spike-specific TCR breadth and depth rose versus day 0. A mostly white British donor set with more females was recruited, and clonal diversity was possibly underestimated.

On this clone itself: Its antigen is undetermined.

Measured with immunoSEQ multiplex PCR; TCRdb has only the in-frame clones, and not every one. In the table there are 75,000 to 85,000 clones, roughly nine tenths of which are singletons. This sample comprised peripheral blood, obtained on day 0 of AZD1222 vaccination. This receptor was taken from an adult in good health. V gene TRBV15 combines with J gene TRBJ1-3; 7 nucleotides align to TRBD1. CDR3 region: CATSRVRQGGNTIYF. The CDR3 region has the DNA TGTGCCACCAGCAGGGTCCGACAGGGAGGAAACACCATATATTTT.